Below, one T cell receptor beta chain is given with its context. Antigen: not known. The sample comes from a study of response to subunit inactivated influenza vaccine. TCRdb called the RT-PCR reads again in MiXCR, with one record for every CDR3 protein. The table records approximately 310,000 distinct CDR3 sequences, 21% of them present only once. Study-wide findings and caveats: It was the authors' suggestion that each seasonal influenza vaccination recruits few new T cells.

This CDR3 contains 16 residues. V was pared by 1 base and J by 2 bases, with 14 bases between. Germline values: CDR1 SGHTA, CDR2 FQGNSA. The chain uses TRBV7-2 and TRBJ2-5; no firm D call. The TCR was taken from a man aged 50 to 69 who received an inactivated influenza vaccine. The starting material was PBMCs from blood, obtained approximately 22 months after vaccination. The CDR3 nucleotides read TGTGCCAGCAGCTTAGTACCATTTCCCACTCAAGAGACCCAGTACTTC. It yields the protein CASSLVPFPTQETQYF.